This is a list of T cell receptor beta chains from one sample in a study of CD8 T cells in Susac syndrome. TCRdb reanalysed the immunoSEQ multiplex PCR reads using MiXCR and keeps one entry per CDR3 protein. The repertoire holds around 130,000 distinct CDR3 sequences, with 94% as singletons. Sequenced: CD4+ T cells from PBMCs. These receptors came from a human donor in good health. Both conserved end residues are part of each CDR3. The order of the fields is J gene, V gene, clone size, CDR3 protein. Size is omitted from some rows. Given values are once, few, many or a class for expanded clones.

j_gene: TRBJ2-1; v_gene: TRBV7-9; abundance: -; CDR3aa: CASSLSGNYNEQFF
j_gene: TRBJ2-2; v_gene: TRBV7-2; abundance: once; CDR3aa: CASSLGHNTGELFF
j_gene: TRBJ1-1; v_gene: TRBV20-1; abundance: -; CDR3aa: CSAPRQGGTEAFF
j_gene: TRBJ1-2; v_gene: TRBV2; abundance: -; CDR3aa: CASRGQGGGGYTF
j_gene: TRBJ2-7; v_gene: TRBV6-5; abundance: few; CDR3aa: CASGPTTGTAYEQYF
j_gene: TRBJ2-7; v_gene: TRBV3-1; abundance: -; CDR3aa: CASSDLGGVYEQYF
j_gene: TRBJ2-4; v_gene: TRBV12-3/TRBV12-4; abundance: -; CDR3aa: CASSFLLGENIQYF
j_gene: TRBJ2-1; v_gene: TRBV10-3; abundance: few; CDR3aa: CAISESVTSLTYNEQFF
j_gene: TRBJ2-7; v_gene: TRBV6-1; abundance: few; CDR3aa: CASSSGQYYEQYF
j_gene: TRBJ2-7; v_gene: TRBV27; abundance: -; CDR3aa: CASSTLGTQAPYEQYF
j_gene: TRBJ1-1; v_gene: TRBV4-3; abundance: -; CDR3aa: CASSQVGGANTEAFF
j_gene: TRBJ1-3; v_gene: TRBV20-1; abundance: -; CDR3aa: CSADSSENTIYF
j_gene: TRBJ2-3; v_gene: TRBV25-1; abundance: -; CDR3aa: CASSGDVADTQYF
j_gene: TRBJ1-2; v_gene: TRBV10-3; abundance: -; CDR3aa: CATWTGNFGYTF
j_gene: TRBJ1-1; v_gene: TRBV7-9; abundance: -; CDR3aa: CASSSRQGTYTEAFF
j_gene: TRBJ2-1; v_gene: TRBV6-6; abundance: -; CDR3aa: CASSYGQLAEQFF
j_gene: TRBJ2-1; v_gene: TRBV30; abundance: -; CDR3aa: CAWSGFRTSSYNEQFF
j_gene: TRBJ2-1; v_gene: TRBV2; abundance: once; CDR3aa: CASRDNEQFF
j_gene: TRBJ1-1; v_gene: TRBV29-1; abundance: -; CDR3aa: CSGSNTEAFF
j_gene: TRBJ1-2; v_gene: TRBV5-4; abundance: -; CDR3aa: CASSFPAEGKGYTF
j_gene: TRBJ1-5; v_gene: TRBV24-1; abundance: -; CDR3aa: CATKGVGQPQHF
j_gene: TRBJ1-5; v_gene: TRBV9; abundance: once; CDR3aa: CASSVGLNQPQHF
j_gene: TRBJ2-7; v_gene: TRBV15; abundance: -; CDR3aa: CATSRDGLAGYEQYF
j_gene: TRBJ2-1; v_gene: TRBV7-9; abundance: -; CDR3aa: CASSAPGLLFNEQFF
j_gene: TRBJ2-3; v_gene: TRBV20-1; abundance: -; CDR3aa: CSARDMGLAVTDTQYF
j_gene: TRBJ2-3; v_gene: TRBV27; abundance: -; CDR3aa: CASSKGSSTDTQYF
j_gene: TRBJ1-1; v_gene: TRBV29-1; abundance: -; CDR3aa: CSAELRTSPGSRSEAFF
j_gene: TRBJ2-7; v_gene: TRBV12-3/TRBV12-4; abundance: -; CDR3aa: CASSGTGITYEQYF
j_gene: TRBJ2-7; v_gene: TRBV3-1; abundance: -; CDR3aa: CASSQGWDAAYEQYF
j_gene: TRBJ2-3; v_gene: TRBV5-6; abundance: few; CDR3aa: CASSLRTDTQYF
j_gene: TRBJ2-1; v_gene: TRBV28; abundance: -; CDR3aa: CASSLWPEQFF
j_gene: TRBJ1-6; v_gene: TRBV3-1; abundance: -; CDR3aa: CASSHHTPNSPLHF
j_gene: TRBJ2-2; v_gene: TRBV20-1; abundance: once; CDR3aa: CSAPRGGASTGELFF
j_gene: TRBJ2-7; v_gene: TRBV12-3/TRBV12-4; abundance: -; CDR3aa: CASSGGLAGVNEQYF
j_gene: TRBJ1-4; v_gene: TRBV2; abundance: -; CDR3aa: CASSPDRSLNEKLFF
j_gene: TRBJ1-4; v_gene: TRBV3-1; abundance: -; CDR3aa: CASSQEHQGRSEKLFF
j_gene: TRBJ2-2; v_gene: TRBV4-3; abundance: -; CDR3aa: CASSQGYRETTGELFF
j_gene: TRBJ2-5; v_gene: TRBV7-9; abundance: -; CDR3aa: CASSPTGGSETQYF
j_gene: TRBJ2-7; v_gene: TRBV19; abundance: -; CDR3aa: CASSRVLGHEQYF
j_gene: TRBJ2-3; v_gene: TRBV12-3/TRBV12-4; abundance: -; CDR3aa: CASSLGTRAALTDTQYF
j_gene: TRBJ2-4; v_gene: TRBV28; abundance: -; CDR3aa: CASSSSRDTSQHIQYF
j_gene: TRBJ1-5; v_gene: TRBV6-2/TRBV6-3; abundance: -; CDR3aa: CASSYRGFGNQPQHF
j_gene: TRBJ2-7; v_gene: TRBV20-1; abundance: few; CDR3aa: CSAHAGTGVDEQYF
j_gene: TRBJ2-7; v_gene: TRBV7-9; abundance: once; CDR3aa: CASSSILEQYF
j_gene: TRBJ1-2; v_gene: TRBV28; abundance: -; CDR3aa: CASSPGGSGYGYTF
j_gene: TRBJ2-3; v_gene: TRBV19; abundance: few; CDR3aa: CASSPSGTDTQYF
j_gene: TRBJ2-7; v_gene: TRBV6-5; abundance: -; CDR3aa: CASSFGTPGSYEQYF
j_gene: TRBJ2-3; v_gene: TRBV4-1; abundance: once; CDR3aa: CASSQDKQKTYTDTQYF
j_gene: TRBJ2-2; v_gene: TRBV14; abundance: -; CDR3aa: CASNPGTGELFF
j_gene: TRBJ2-7; v_gene: TRBV19; abundance: -; CDR3aa: CATSSHNPYEQYF
j_gene: TRBJ2-2; v_gene: TRBV7-3; abundance: -; CDR3aa: CASSPTSPGELFF
j_gene: TRBJ1-5; v_gene: TRBV10-3; abundance: -; CDR3aa: CAIGDRQYSNQPQHF
j_gene: TRBJ2-3; v_gene: TRBV5-1; abundance: -; CDR3aa: CASSLAPDRSDTQYF
j_gene: TRBJ1-5; v_gene: TRBV10-3; abundance: -; CDR3aa: CAISERGTNQPQHF
j_gene: TRBJ2-5; v_gene: TRBV29-1; abundance: -; CDR3aa: CSVPKRGLGETQYF
j_gene: TRBJ2-3; v_gene: TRBV5-1; abundance: -; CDR3aa: CASSIQTGGTDTQYF
j_gene: TRBJ2-5; v_gene: TRBV5-6; abundance: -; CDR3aa: CASSSLSLRIQETQYF
j_gene: TRBJ2-5; v_gene: TRBV5-1; abundance: -; CDR3aa: CASSLEGDQETQYF
j_gene: TRBJ2-7; v_gene: TRBV4-3; abundance: -; CDR3aa: CASSQDSSWGAMGVTYEQYF